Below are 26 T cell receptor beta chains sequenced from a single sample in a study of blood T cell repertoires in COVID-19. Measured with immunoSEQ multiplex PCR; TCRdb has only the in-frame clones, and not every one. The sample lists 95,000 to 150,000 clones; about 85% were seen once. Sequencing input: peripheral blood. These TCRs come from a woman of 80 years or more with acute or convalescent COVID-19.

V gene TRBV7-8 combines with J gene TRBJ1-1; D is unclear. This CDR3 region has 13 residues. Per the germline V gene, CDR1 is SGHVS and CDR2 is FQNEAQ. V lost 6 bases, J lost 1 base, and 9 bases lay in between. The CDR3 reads CASRQDWNTEAFF. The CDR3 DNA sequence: TGTGCCAGCAGGCAGGACTGGAACACTGAAGCTTTCTTT.

CDR3 loop: CASSQDAGRSDYGYTF. The CDR3 bases are TGCGCCAGCAGCCAAGATGCGGGCAGATCGGATTATGGCTACACCTTC. The V gene is TRBV4-1, the J gene TRBJ1-2, with D unclear. This CDR3 comprises 16 residues. The germline V and J ends were trimmed by 0 bases and 5 bases, with 16 bases remaining between them. Germline lookup yields CDR1 MGHRA and CDR2 YSYEKL.

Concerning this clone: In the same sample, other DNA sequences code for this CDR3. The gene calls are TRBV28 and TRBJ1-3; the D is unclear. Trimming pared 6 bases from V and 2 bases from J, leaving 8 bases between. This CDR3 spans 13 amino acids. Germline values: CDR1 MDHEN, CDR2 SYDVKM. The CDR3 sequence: CASSLEAGNTIYF. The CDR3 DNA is TGTGCCAGCAGCCTTGAGGCTGGAAACACCATATATTTT. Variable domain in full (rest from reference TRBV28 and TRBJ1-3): DVKVTQSSRYLVKRTGEKVFLECVQDMDHENMFWYRQDPGLGLRLIYFSYDVKMKEKGDIPEGYSVSREKKERFSLILESASTNQTSMYLCASSLEAGNTIYFGEGSWLTVV.

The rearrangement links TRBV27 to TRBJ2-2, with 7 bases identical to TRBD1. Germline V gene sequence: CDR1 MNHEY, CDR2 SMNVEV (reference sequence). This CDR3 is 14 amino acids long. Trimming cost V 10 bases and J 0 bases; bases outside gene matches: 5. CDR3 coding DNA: TGTGCCACCCGGGGACAGCCGAACACCGGGGAGCTGTTTTTT. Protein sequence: CATRGQPNTGELFF.

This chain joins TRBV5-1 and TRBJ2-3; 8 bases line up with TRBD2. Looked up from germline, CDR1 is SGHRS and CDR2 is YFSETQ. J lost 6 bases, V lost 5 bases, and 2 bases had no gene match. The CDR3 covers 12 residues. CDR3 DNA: TGCGCCAGCAGACGGGAGGGTGATACGCAGTATTTT. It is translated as CASRREGDTQYF.

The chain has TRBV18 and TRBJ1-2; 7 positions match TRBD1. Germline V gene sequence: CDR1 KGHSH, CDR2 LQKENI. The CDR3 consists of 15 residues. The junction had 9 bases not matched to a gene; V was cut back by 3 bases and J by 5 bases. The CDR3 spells CASSPEMTGSYGYTF. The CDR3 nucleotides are TGTGCCAGCTCACCCGAAATGACAGGGTCGTATGGCTACACCTTC. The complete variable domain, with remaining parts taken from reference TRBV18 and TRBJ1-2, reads NAGVMQNPRHLVRRRGQEARLRCSPMKGHSHVYWYRQLPEEGLKFMVYLQKENIIDESGMPKERFSAEFPKEGPSILRIQQVVRGDSAAYFCASSPEMTGSYGYTFGSGTRLTVV.

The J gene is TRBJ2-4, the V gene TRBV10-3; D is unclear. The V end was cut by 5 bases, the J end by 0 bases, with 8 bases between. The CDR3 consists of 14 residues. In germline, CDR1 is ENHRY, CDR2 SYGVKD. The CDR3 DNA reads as TGTGCCATCAGTCCAGATCTAGCCAAAAACATTCAGTACTTC. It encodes CAISPDLAKNIQYF.

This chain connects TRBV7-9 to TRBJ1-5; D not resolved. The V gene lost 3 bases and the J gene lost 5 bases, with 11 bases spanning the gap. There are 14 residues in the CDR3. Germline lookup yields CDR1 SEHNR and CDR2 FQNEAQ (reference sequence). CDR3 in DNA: TGTGCCAGCAGCTTTTCGGGTCAATATCAGCCCCAGCATTTT. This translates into CASSFSGQYQPQHF.

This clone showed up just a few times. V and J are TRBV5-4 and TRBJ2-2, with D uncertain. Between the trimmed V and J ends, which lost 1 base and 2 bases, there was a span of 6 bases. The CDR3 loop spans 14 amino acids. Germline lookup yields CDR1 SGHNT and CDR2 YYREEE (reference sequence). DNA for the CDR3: TGTGCCAGCAGCTTGACGGTAAACACCGGGGAGCTGTTTTTT. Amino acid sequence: CASSLTVNTGELFF.

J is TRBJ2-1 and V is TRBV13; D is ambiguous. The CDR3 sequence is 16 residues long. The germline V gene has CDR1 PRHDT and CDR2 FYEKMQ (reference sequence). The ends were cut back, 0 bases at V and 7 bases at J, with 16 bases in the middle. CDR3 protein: CASSLGIGYRLNEQFF. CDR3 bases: TGTGCCAGCAGCTTAGGAATAGGATACCGACTTAATGAGCAGTTCTTC.

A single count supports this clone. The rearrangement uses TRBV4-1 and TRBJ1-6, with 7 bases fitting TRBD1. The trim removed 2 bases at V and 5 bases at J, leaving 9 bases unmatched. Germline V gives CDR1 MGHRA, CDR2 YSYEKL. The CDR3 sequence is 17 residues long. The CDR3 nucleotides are TGCGCCAGCAGCCAACTATACTCGGGGACAGATAATTCACCCCTCCACTTT. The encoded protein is CASSQLYSGTDNSPLHF.

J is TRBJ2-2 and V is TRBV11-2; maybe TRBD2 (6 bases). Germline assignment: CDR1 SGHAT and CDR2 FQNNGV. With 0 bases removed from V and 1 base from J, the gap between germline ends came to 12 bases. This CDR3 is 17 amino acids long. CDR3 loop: CASSLDRWRVNTGELFF. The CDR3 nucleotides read TGTGCCAGCAGCTTAGACCGGTGGAGGGTGAACACCGGGGAGCTGTTTTTT. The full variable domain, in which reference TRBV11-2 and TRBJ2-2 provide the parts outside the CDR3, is EAGVAQSPRYKIIEKRQSVAFWCNPISGHATLYWYQQILGQGPKLLIQFQNNGVVDDSQLPKDRFSAERLKGVDSTLKIQPAKLEDSAVYLCASSLDRWRVNTGELFFGEGSRLTVL.

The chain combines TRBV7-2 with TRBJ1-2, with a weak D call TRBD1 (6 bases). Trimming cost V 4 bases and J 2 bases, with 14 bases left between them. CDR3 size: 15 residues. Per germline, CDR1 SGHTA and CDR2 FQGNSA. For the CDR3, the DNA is TGTGCCAGCAGCTCAGGATCAGGGGTCAACTATGGCTACACCTTC. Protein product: CASSSGSGVNYGYTF.

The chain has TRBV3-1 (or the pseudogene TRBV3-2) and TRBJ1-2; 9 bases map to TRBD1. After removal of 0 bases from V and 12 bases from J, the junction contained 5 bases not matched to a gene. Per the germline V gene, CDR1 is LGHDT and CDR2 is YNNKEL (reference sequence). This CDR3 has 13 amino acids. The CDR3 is CASSQDAGTGHTF. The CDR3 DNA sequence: TGTGCCAGCAGCCAAGATGCGGGGACAGGGCACACCTTC.

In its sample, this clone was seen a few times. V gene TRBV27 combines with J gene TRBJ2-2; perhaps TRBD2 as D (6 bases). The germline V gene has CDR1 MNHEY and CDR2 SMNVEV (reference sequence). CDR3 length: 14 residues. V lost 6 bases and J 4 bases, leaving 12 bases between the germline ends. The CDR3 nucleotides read TGTGCCAGCAGAGGTTTGGGGGGCACCGGGGAGCTGTTTTTT. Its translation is CASRGLGGTGELFF.

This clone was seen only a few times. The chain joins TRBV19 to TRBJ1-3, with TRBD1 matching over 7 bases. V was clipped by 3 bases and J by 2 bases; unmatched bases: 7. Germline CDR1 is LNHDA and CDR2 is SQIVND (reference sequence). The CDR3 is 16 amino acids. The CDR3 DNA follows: TGTGCCAGTAGTATGGACAGGCCCAGGACTGGAAACACCATATATTTT. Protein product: CASSMDRPRTGNTIYF.

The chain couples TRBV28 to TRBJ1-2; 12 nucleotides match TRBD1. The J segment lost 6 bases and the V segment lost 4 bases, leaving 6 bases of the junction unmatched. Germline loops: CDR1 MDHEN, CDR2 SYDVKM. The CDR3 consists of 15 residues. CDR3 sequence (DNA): TGTGCCAGCAGTTACCGGGACAGGGGGCTTAATGGCTACACCTTC. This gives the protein CASSYRDRGLNGYTF.

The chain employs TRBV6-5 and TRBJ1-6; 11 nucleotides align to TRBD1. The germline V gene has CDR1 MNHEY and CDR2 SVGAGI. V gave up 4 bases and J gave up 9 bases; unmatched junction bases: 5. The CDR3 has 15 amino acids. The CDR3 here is CASSSGQGGFSPLHF. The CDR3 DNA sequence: TGTGCCAGCAGTTCGGGACAGGGGGGTTTTTCACCCCTCCACTTT.

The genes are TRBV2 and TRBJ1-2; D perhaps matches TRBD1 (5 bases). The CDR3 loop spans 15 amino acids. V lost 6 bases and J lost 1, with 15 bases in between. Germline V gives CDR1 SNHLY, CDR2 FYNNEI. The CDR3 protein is CASRGWQGSNYGYTF. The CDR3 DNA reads TGTGCCAGCAGGGGGTGGCAGGGCAGTAACTATGGCTACACCTTC.

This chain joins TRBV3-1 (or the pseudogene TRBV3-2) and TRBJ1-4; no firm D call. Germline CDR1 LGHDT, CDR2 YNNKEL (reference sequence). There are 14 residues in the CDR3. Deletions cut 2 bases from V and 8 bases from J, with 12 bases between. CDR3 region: CASSQWAEREKLFF. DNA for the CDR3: TGTGCCAGCAGCCAATGGGCCGAGAGAGAAAAACTGTTTTTT.

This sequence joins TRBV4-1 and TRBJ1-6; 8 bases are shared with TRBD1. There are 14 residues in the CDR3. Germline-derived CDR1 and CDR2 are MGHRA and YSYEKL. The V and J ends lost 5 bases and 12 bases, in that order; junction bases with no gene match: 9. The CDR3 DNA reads TGCGCCAGCAGCAACAGGGGGGGAGTGGGACCCCTCCACTTT. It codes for CASSNRGGVGPLHF.

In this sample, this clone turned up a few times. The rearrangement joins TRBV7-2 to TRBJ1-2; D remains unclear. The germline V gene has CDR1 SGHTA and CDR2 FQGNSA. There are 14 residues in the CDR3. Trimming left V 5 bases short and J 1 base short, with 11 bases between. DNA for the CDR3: TGTGCCAGCAGCCCTAGGAGGGTTAACTATGGCTACACCTTC. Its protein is CASSPRRVNYGYTF.

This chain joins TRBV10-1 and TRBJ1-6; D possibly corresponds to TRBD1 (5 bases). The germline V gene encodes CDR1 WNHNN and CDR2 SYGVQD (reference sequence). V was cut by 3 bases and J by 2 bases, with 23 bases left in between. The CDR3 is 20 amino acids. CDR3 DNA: TGCGCCAGCAGTGACGAGACAGCGTGGAAATCAGGGACCTATAATTCACCCCTCCACTTT. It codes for CASSDETAWKSGTYNSPLHF.

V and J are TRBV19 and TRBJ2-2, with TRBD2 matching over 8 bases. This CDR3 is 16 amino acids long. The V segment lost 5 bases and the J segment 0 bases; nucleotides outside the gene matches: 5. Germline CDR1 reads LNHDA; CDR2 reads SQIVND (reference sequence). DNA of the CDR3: TGTGCCAGTAGTGGATTTAGCGGGGCGAACACCGGGGAGCTGTTTTTT. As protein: CASSGFSGANTGELFF.

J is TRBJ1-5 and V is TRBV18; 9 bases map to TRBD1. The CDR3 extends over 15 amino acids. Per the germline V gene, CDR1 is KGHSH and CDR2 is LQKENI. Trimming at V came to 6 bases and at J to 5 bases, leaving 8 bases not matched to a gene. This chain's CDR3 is CASSRTGGADQPQHF. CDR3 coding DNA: TGTGCCAGCTCTCGCACAGGGGGCGCGGATCAGCCCCAGCATTTT.

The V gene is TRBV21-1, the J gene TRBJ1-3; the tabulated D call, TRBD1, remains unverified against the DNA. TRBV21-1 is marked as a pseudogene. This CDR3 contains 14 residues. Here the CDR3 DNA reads TGTGCCAGCAGCCCCGGACAGGTTGGAAACACCATATATTTT. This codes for CASSPGQVGNTIYF.